This T cell receptor beta chain originates from a study of post-analysis software for immune sequencing data. Study-level results: Controls had lower frequencies than patients of 4 or 5 TRBV segments, which included TRBV5-6, TRBV5-1 and TRBV20-1.

Built from TCR beta cDNA, the libraries had unique molecular identifiers in them. TCRdb recomputed calls from the PCR reads with MiXCR, one row per CDR3 protein. The sample lists 650,000 to 850,000 distinct CDR3 sequences, roughly 50% seen once, with 4.6% in the top ten. On this clonotype: Its antigen remains unidentified.

V was pared by 3 bases and J by 6 bases, with 12 bases of the junction left unmatched. Germline values: CDR1 SGHRS, CDR2 YFSETQ. There are 15 residues in the CDR3. The receptor comes from a girl aged 5-17 years with multiple sclerosis. The sample comprised blood. The rearrangement links TRBV5-1 to TRBJ2-7; 7 nucleotides agree with TRBD1. CDR3 sequence: CASSWGTDQRGEQYF. The CDR3 DNA reads as TGCGCCAGCAGCTGGGGGACAGATCAAAGGGGCGAGCAGTACTTC.